These T cell receptor beta chains were read from a single sample in a study of T-cell memory formation after mild COVID-19. TCRdb reanalysed the 5' RACE reads using MiXCR and keeps one entry per CDR3 protein. The sample lists about 190,000 distinct CDR3 sequences; 15% to 20% were seen once. Source material: PBMCs or a T cell subset sorted from them (not recorded which). Receptors originate from an adult woman who had mild COVID-19 (a few samples of this study predate the infection). Cell type and time point are not known. The conserved cysteine and the conserved F or W are not part of the CDR3 here. D genes are given only for firm matches.

d_gene	j_gene	v_gene	CDR3aa
NA	TRBJ2-1	TRBV7-2	ASSFLNEQF
TRBD2	TRBJ2-7	TRBV18	ASSLLGGGPSSYEQY
NA	TRBJ1-1	TRBV15	ATSRETDTEAF
TRBD1	TRBJ1-2	TRBV2	ASRGQVYGYT
NA	TRBJ2-6	TRBV9	ASSLTGYTSGANVLT
NA	TRBJ2-7	TRBV7-3	ASSTSGGYEQY
TRBD2	TRBJ2-1	TRBV20-1	SARLAGDLSYNEQF
NA	TRBJ2-2	TRBV19	ASSSTYTGELF
TRBD1	TRBJ1-4	TRBV7-2	ASSIRQGLGEKLF
TRBD2	TRBJ2-7	TRBV6-5	ASSSLSGIGGEQY
TRBD1	TRBJ1-1	TRBV5-1	ASSSSGGLNTEAF
TRBD1	TRBJ2-1	TRBV29-1	SVLLRKTGAYNEQF
NA	TRBJ1-2	TRBV10-3	AISTTGNYGYT
TRBD2	TRBJ2-3	TRBV30	AWSRSLAGADTQY
TRBD2	TRBJ2-1	TRBV12-3/TRBV12-4	ASSPSGGAAEQF
NA	TRBJ2-6	TRBV12-3/TRBV12-4	ASSPGINVLT
TRBD1	TRBJ2-1	TRBV2	ASSVRQGNNEQF
NA	TRBJ2-5	TRBV5-6	ASRGVETQY
TRBD2	TRBJ2-1	TRBV11-2	ASRSTGTSGNEQF
TRBD1	TRBJ2-6	TRBV6-6	ASSRDRGSSGANVLT
NA	TRBJ2-7	TRBV5-1	ASSLVSGGNEQY
TRBD2	TRBJ2-5	TRBV29-1	SVRGGGPGETQY
TRBD2	TRBJ2-1	TRBV24-1	ATRAGVADEQF
NA	TRBJ2-3	TRBV27	ASKEFNTQY
NA	TRBJ1-1	TRBV15	ATSRPGGSEAF
NA	TRBJ2-3	TRBV10-3	AISENREGTQY
NA	TRBJ2-2	TRBV12-3/TRBV12-4	ASRSNANTGELF
NA	TRBJ2-3	TRBV7-9	ASSLRRGLTDTQY
NA	TRBJ2-3	TRBV5-1	ASSLQRSGTQY
NA	TRBJ2-5	TRBV7-3	ASSLRGEETQY
TRBD1	TRBJ2-1	TRBV5-1	ASSLVPQGAYEQF
NA	TRBJ1-1	TRBV29-1	SVERRSGGEAF
NA	TRBJ2-1	TRBV11-3	ASSLELDNEQF
TRBD1	TRBJ2-7	TRBV6-5	ASSYRRGLTAYEQY
TRBD1	TRBJ1-3	TRBV9	ASSVGQGSGNTIY
NA	TRBJ2-2	TRBV7-8	ASSLIRSGELF
TRBD2	TRBJ2-2	TRBV5-1	ASSLAGGATGELF
NA	TRBJ1-6	TRBV12-3/TRBV12-4	ASGLQGGGSPLH
NA	TRBJ1-1	TRBV9	ASSPILGRTEAF
TRBD1	TRBJ2-6	TRBV12-3/TRBV12-4	ASSSQTGGANVLT
NA	TRBJ2-3	TRBV5-5	ASNLGGLASTDTQY
TRBD1	TRBJ1-6	TRBV7-2	ASRFTGGSNSPLH
TRBD2	TRBJ2-7	TRBV12-3/TRBV12-4	ASSRTSGVTYEQY
NA	TRBJ1-1	TRBV3-1	ASSQDVRNTEAF
NA	TRBJ2-1	TRBV7-3	ASSPSRTSRLNEQF
NA	TRBJ2-7	TRBV12-3/TRBV12-4	ASSKPDYEQY
NA	TRBJ2-3	TRBV11-2	ASSLEGASTDTQY
TRBD2	TRBJ2-3	TRBV5-4	ASRQSGRAATQY
TRBD1	TRBJ2-5	TRBV2	ASSHLTGTKETQY
NA	TRBJ2-5	TRBV6-2/TRBV6-3	ASSPQVQTQY
TRBD2	TRBJ2-7	TRBV6-5	ASRELAGIPYEQY
NA	TRBJ2-4	TRBV27	ASSLFGAAGANKNIQY
NA	TRBJ2-2	TRBV2	ASSVFRLENAGELF
NA	TRBJ2-3	TRBV2	ASQTTSTDTQY
TRBD2	TRBJ2-5	TRBV9	ASSVGSSGGKETQY
NA	TRBJ1-5	TRBV12-3/TRBV12-4	ASSFSGNNQPQH
TRBD1	TRBJ2-1	TRBV12-3/TRBV12-4	ASQDRGSDNEQF
TRBD1	TRBJ2-5	TRBV7-9	ASSSPRTGPQETQY